The 2 T cell receptor beta chains listed next were all sequenced from one sample in a study of cytomegalovirus exposure and HLA in healthy donors. Profiled with immunoSEQ multiplex PCR; TCRdb holds only in-frame clones, not every one. The sample includes approximately 230,000 clones, about 90% of them seen just once. Sequencing was done on a sample of PBMCs. These receptors were obtained from a man younger than 35 in good health and CMV-seropositive.

The chain recombines TRBV5-4 with TRBJ2-7, with unresolved D. The CDR3 loop spans 14 amino acids. CDR1 and CDR2 (germline): SGHNT, YYREEE (reference sequence). The V end was cut by 0 bases, the J end by 5 bases, with 12 bases between. CDR3 nucleotide sequence: TGTGCCAGCAGCTTGGATGGGCCTTTAGACGAGCAGTACTTC. This encodes CASSLDGPLDEQYF.

The genes are TRBV27 and TRBJ1-1; perhaps TRBD1 as D (5 bases). The CDR3 has 17 residues. The ends were cut back, 6 bases at V and 10 bases at J, with 30 bases in the middle. Germline CDR1 MNHEY, CDR2 SMNVEV (reference sequence). Here the CDR3 reads CASRRRGTNLGPIGAFF. CDR3 DNA: TGTGCCAGCAGGCGCCGGGGCACAAACCTGGGCCCGATCGGAGCTTTCTTT.